A selection of T cell receptor beta chains follows, all from one sample in a study of T cells in Graves' hyperthyroidism and ophthalmopathy. TCRdb recomputed calls from the multiplex PCR reads with MiXCR, one row per CDR3 protein. Of roughly 580,000 distinct CDR3 sequences in the sample, approximately 13% were seen once. The sample was blood. The receptors come from a young woman with Graves' hyperthyroidism that later progressed to Graves' ophthalmopathy. The CDR3 runs from the conserved cysteine through the conserved F or W. Each record gives: D gene, J gene, clone size, V gene, CDR3 DNA, CDR3 protein. D genes are given only for firm matches. Part of the rows lack a size; the others show once, few, many or a class for expanded clones.

D: TRBD1
J: TRBJ1-5
size: many
V: TRBV6-2/TRBV6-3
DNA: TGTGCCAGCAGTCAGGGGGACAGGGGGCGAGGGACTCAGCCCCAGCATTTT
CDR3: CASSQGDRGRGTQPQHF

D: -
J: TRBJ1-1
size: -
V: TRBV6-1
DNA: TGTGCTTCAACAGGTACGAAGGGTGGATCGAGAGCTTTCTTT
CDR3: CASTGTKGGSRAFF

D: -
J: TRBJ1-6
size: -
V: TRBV12-3/TRBV12-4
DNA: TGTGCCAGCAGAATGGGGAGCGGGTCACCCCTCCACTTT
CDR3: CASRMGSGSPLHF

D: TRBD2
J: TRBJ2-1
size: many
V: TRBV7-2
DNA: TGTGCCAGCAGCGGACGTGGAGGAGCGGGAGTTAATGAGCAGTTCTTC
CDR3: CASSGRGGAGVNEQFF

D: -
J: TRBJ2-5
size: many
V: TRBV11-2
DNA: TGTGCCAGCAGCTTAGCTAGAGAGACCCAGTACTTC
CDR3: CASSLARETQYF

D: TRBD1
J: TRBJ1-4
size: many
V: TRBV3-1
DNA: TGTGCCAGCAGCCTGGGACAGGGAACGGTAAAACTGTTTTTT
CDR3: CASSLGQGTVKLFF

D: -
J: TRBJ2-7
size: many
V: TRBV12-3/TRBV12-4
DNA: TGTGCCAGCCGCCGGGACGGATCCTACGAGCAGTACTTC
CDR3: CASRRDGSYEQYF

D: TRBD2
J: TRBJ2-7
size: many
V: TRBV7-2
DNA: TGTGCCAGCAGCTTCAATAGCGGGAGTTCCTCCTACGAGCAGTACTTC
CDR3: CASSFNSGSSSYEQYF

D: TRBD1
J: TRBJ1-2
size: few
V: TRBV20-1
DNA: TGCAGTGCTCTTCGACAGGGCCTTGGCTACACCTTC
CDR3: CSALRQGLGYTF

D: -
J: TRBJ2-3
size: many
V: TRBV27
DNA: TGTGCCAGCAGCATAGAGGGAGATACGCAGTATTTT
CDR3: CASSIEGDTQYF

D: -
J: TRBJ2-7
size: -
V: TRBV19
DNA: TGTGCCAGTAATTCGGGCCCCCGCTACGAGCAGTACTTC
CDR3: CASNSGPRYEQYF

D: -
J: TRBJ2-1
size: many
V: TRBV5-1
DNA: TGCGCCAGCAGCTTGGTACGGGGAAATGAGCAGTTCTTC
CDR3: CASSLVRGNEQFF

D: TRBD1
J: TRBJ2-1
size: few
V: TRBV10-1
DNA: TGCGCCAGCAGCGACACGGGGACAGGGTCCTACAATGAGCAGTTCTTC
CDR3: CASSDTGTGSYNEQFF

D: -
J: TRBJ2-3
size: many
V: TRBV11-1
DNA: TGTGCCAGCAGCTTAGCCTACAGCGGAACTAGCACAGATACGCAGTATTTT
CDR3: CASSLAYSGTSTDTQYF

D: TRBD2
J: TRBJ2-3
size: many
V: TRBV5-1
DNA: TGCGCCAGCAGCTTGAGCGGGAGGCCTAGCACAGATACGCAGTATTTT
CDR3: CASSLSGRPSTDTQYF

D: TRBD1
J: TRBJ1-2
size: many
V: TRBV7-9
DNA: TGTGCCAGCAGCTTATGGACAGGCGGTAGCTATGGCTACACCTTC
CDR3: CASSLWTGGSYGYTF

D: TRBD1
J: TRBJ1-4
size: many
V: TRBV2
DNA: TGTGCCAGCAGTGCCTGGGCCCCCGGGACAGGGACTGAAAAACTGTTTTTT
CDR3: CASSAWAPGTGTEKLFF